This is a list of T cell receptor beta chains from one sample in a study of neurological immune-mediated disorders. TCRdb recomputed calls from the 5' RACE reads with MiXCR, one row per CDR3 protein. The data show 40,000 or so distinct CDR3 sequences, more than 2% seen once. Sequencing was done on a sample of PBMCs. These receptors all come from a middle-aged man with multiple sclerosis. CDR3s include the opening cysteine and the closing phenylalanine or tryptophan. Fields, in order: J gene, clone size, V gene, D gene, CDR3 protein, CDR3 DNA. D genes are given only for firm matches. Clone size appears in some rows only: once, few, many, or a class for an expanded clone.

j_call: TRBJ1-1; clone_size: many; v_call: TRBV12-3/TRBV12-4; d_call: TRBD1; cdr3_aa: CASSLLQGASEAFF; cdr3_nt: TGTGCCAGCAGCCTATTACAGGGGGCTTCCGAAGCTTTCTTT
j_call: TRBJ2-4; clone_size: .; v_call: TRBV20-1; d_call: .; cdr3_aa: CSARDRQVEAKKIQYF; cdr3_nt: TGCAGTGCTAGAGATCGGCAGGTTGAAGCCAAAAAAATTCAGTACTTC
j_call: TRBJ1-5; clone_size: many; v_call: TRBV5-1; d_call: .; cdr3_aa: CASSQLLDGPQHF; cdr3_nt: TGCGCCAGCAGCCAATTACTCGACGGGCCCCAGCATTTT
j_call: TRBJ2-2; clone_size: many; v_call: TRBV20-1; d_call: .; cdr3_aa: CSARVPATGELFF; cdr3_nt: TGCAGTGCTAGAGTCCCGGCCACCGGGGAGCTGTTTTTT
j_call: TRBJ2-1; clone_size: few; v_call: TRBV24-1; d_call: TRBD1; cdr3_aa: CATSDRGTGYNEQFF; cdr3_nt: TGTGCCACCAGTGACCGTGGGACAGGGTACAATGAGCAGTTCTTC
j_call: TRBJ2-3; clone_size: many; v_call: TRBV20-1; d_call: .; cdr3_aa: CSAREGGPSDTQYF; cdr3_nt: TGCAGTGCTAGAGAGGGGGGGCCTTCAGATACGCAGTATTTT
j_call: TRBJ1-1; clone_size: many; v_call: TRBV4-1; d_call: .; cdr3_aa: CASSQEFRARTEAFF; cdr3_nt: TGCGCCAGCAGCCAAGAATTCAGGGCGAGGACTGAAGCTTTCTTT
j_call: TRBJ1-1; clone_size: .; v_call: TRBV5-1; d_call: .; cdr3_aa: CASRNPFGELNTEAFF; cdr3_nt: TGCGCCAGCAGAAACCCATTCGGAGAATTGAACACTGAAGCTTTCTTT
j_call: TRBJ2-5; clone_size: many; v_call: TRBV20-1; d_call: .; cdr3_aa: CSAGLAQETQYF; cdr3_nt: TGCAGTGCCGGTCTGGCCCAGGAGACCCAGTACTTC
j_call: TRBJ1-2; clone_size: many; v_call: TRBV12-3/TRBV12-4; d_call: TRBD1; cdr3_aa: CASSQSDRVGYTF; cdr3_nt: TGTGCCAGCAGTCAGAGTGACAGGGTTGGCTACACCTTC
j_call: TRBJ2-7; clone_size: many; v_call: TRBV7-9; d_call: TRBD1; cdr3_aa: CASSLQTGDEEQYF; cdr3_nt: TGTGCCAGCAGCTTACAGACAGGGGACGAAGAACAGTACTTC
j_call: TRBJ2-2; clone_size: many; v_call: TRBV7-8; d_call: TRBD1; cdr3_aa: CASRSRQGVIGELFF; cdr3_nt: TGTGCCAGCAGATCCAGACAGGGGGTAATCGGGGAGCTGTTTTTT
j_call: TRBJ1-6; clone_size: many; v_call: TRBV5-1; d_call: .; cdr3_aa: CASSLEQASPLHF; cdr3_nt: TGCGCCAGCAGCTTGGAGCAGGCTTCACCCCTCCACTTT
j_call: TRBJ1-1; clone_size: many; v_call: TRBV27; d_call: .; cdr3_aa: CASSQGKGGTEAFF; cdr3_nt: TGTGCCAGCAGTCAGGGCAAGGGGGGGACTGAAGCTTTCTTT
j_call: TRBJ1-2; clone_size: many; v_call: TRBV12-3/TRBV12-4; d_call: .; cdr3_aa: CASSFFGTDGYTF; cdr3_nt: TGTGCCAGCAGTTTCTTCGGGACCGATGGCTACACCTTC
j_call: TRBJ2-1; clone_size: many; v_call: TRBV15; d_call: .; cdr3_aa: CATSPGDPGSDEQFF; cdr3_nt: TGTGCCACCAGCCCCGGTGATCCCGGGAGCGATGAGCAGTTCTTC
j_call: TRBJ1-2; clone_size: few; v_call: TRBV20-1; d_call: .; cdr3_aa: CSATRTGKHGYTF; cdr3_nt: TGCAGTGCTACACGAACGGGGAAGCATGGCTACACCTTC
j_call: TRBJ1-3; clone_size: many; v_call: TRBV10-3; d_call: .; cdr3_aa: CAISEGDTIYF; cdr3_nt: TGTGCCATCAGTGAGGGCGACACCATATATTTT
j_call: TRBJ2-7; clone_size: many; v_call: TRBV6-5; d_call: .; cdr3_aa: CASSYSALGSYEQYF; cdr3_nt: TGTGCCAGCAGTTACTCGGCGTTGGGCTCCTACGAGCAGTACTTC
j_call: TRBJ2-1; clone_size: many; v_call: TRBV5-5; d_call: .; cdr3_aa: CASTVRSGNEQFF; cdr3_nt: TGTGCCAGCACCGTTCGCTCGGGGAATGAGCAGTTCTTC
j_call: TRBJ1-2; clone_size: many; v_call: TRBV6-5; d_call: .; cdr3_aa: CASSYSIDRDGYTF; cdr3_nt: TGTGCCAGCAGTTACTCGATCGACCGGGATGGCTACACCTTC
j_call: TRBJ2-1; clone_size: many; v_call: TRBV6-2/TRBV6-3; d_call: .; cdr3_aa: CASSGLSSYNEQFF; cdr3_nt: TGTGCCAGCAGCGGACTAAGCTCCTACAATGAGCAGTTCTTC
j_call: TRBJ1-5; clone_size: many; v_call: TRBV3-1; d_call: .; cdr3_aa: CASSQMGSQPQHF; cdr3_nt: TGTGCCAGCAGCCAGATGGGGAGTCAGCCCCAGCATTTT
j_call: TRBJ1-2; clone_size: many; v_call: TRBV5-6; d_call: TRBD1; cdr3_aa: CASSRRGDRDYYGYTF; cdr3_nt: TGTGCCAGCAGCCGCAGGGGAGACAGGGATTACTATGGCTACACCTTC
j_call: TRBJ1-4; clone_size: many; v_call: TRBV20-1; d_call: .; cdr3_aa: CSTGSNEKLFF; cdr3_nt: TGCAGTACCGGGAGTAATGAAAAACTGTTTTTT
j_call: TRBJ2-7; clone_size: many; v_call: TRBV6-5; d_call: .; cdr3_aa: CASSGPARSSYEQYF; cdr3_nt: TGTGCCAGCAGTGGGCCAGCCCGGAGCTCCTACGAGCAGTACTTC
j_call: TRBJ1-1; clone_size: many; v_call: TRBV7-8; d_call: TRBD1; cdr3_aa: CASSFETGQTEAFF; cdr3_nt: TGTGCCAGCAGCTTCGAGACAGGGCAGACTGAAGCTTTCTTT
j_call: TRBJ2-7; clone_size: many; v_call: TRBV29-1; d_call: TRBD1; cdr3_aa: CSVGIRTGVPHEQYF; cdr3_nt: TGCAGCGTTGGAATCCGGACAGGGGTTCCCCACGAGCAGTACTTC
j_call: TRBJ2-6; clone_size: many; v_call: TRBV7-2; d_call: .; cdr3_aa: CASSFYGITSGANVLTF; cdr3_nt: TGTGCCAGCAGCTTTTATGGTATTACCTCTGGGGCCAACGTCCTGACTTTC
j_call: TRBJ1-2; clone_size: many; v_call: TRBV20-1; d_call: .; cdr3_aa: CSASRIGIVGYGYTF; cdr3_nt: TGCAGTGCTAGTCGAATAGGTATTGTAGGATATGGCTACACCTTC
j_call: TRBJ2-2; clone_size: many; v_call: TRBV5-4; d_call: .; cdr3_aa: CASSLDLKGTGELFF; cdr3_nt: TGTGCCAGCAGCTTGGATCTGAAGGGCACCGGGGAGCTGTTTTTT
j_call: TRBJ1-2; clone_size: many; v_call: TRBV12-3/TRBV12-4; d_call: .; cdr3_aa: CASSLNPHGGYTF; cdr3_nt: TGTGCCAGCAGTTTAAACCCCCACGGTGGCTACACCTTC
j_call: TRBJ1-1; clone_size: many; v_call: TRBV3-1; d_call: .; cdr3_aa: CASSQGTVNTEAFF; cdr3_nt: TGTGCCAGCAGCCAAGGCACAGTAAACACTGAAGCTTTCTTT
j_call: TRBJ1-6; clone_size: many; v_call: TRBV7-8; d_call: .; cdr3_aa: CASSFRTGTSPLHF; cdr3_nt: TGTGCCAGCAGCTTCCGGACGGGGACTTCACCCCTCCACTTT
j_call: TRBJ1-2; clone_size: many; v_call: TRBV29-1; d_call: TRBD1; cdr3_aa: CSVRGTGDYGYTF; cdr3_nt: TGCAGCGTCCGCGGGACAGGGGACTATGGCTACACCTTC
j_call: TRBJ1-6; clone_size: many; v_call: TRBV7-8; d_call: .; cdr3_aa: CASSLEERTRWNSPLHF; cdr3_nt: TGTGCCAGCAGCTTAGAGGAAAGAACCCGGTGGAATTCACCCCTCCACTTT
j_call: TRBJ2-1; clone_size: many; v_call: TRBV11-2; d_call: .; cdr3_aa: CASSPSDYSIYNEQFF; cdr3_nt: TGTGCCAGCAGCCCTTCGGACTACTCGATTTACAATGAGCAGTTCTTC
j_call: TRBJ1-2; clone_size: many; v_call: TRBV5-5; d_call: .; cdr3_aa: CASSLRQPYGYTF; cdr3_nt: TGTGCCAGCAGCTTGAGACAGCCATATGGCTACACCTTC
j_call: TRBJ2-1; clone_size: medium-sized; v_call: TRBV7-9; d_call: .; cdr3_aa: CASSLPDSATNEQFF; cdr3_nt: TGTGCCAGCAGCTTACCGGACTCCGCGACCAATGAGCAGTTCTTC
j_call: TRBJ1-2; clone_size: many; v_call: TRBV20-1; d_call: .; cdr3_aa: CSASIRDSNYGYTF; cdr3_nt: TGCAGTGCGAGTATCCGCGACAGCAACTATGGCTACACCTTC
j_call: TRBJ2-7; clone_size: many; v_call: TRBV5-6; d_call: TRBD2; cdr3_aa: CASSLRSGGYSYEQYF; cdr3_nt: TGTGCCAGCAGTTTACGAAGCGGGGGGTACTCCTACGAGCAGTACTTC
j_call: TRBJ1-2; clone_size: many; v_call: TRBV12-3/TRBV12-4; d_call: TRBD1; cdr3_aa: CASRQGDYGYTF; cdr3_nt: TGTGCCAGCAGACAGGGGGATTATGGCTACACCTTC
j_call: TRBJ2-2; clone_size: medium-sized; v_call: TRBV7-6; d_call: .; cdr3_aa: CASSLVGGAGAGELFF; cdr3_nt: TGTGCCAGCAGCTTAGTTGGAGGGGCCGGGGCCGGGGAGCTGTTTTTT
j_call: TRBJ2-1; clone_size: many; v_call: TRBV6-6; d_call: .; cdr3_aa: CASSPPGDEQFF; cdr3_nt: TGTGCCAGCAGTCCCCCAGGGGATGAGCAGTTCTTC
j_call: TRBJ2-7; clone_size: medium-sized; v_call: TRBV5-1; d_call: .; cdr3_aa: CASSLTGIPLYEQYF; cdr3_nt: TGCGCCAGCAGCTTGACAGGTATCCCTCTCTACGAGCAGTACTTC
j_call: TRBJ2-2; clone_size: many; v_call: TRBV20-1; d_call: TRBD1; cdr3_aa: CSARDPSQGAYTGELFF; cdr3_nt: TGCAGTGCTAGAGATCCGTCGCAGGGGGCTTACACCGGGGAGCTGTTTTTT
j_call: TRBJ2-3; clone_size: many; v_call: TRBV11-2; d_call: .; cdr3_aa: CASSPSRTDTQYF; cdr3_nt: TGTGCCAGCAGCCCTAGCCGCACAGATACGCAGTATTTT
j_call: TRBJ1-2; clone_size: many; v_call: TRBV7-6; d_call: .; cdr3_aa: CASSLLDSNYGYTF; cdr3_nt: TGTGCCAGCAGCTTATTGGACTCAAACTATGGCTACACCTTC
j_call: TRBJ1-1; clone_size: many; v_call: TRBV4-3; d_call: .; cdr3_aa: CASSLSRGLNTEAFF; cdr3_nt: TGCGCCAGCAGCCTAAGCCGGGGGCTGAACACTGAAGCTTTCTTT
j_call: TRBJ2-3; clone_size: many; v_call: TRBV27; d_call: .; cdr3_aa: CASSLILTGPQYF; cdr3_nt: TGTGCCAGCAGTTTAATCCTAACAGGCCCGCAGTATTTT